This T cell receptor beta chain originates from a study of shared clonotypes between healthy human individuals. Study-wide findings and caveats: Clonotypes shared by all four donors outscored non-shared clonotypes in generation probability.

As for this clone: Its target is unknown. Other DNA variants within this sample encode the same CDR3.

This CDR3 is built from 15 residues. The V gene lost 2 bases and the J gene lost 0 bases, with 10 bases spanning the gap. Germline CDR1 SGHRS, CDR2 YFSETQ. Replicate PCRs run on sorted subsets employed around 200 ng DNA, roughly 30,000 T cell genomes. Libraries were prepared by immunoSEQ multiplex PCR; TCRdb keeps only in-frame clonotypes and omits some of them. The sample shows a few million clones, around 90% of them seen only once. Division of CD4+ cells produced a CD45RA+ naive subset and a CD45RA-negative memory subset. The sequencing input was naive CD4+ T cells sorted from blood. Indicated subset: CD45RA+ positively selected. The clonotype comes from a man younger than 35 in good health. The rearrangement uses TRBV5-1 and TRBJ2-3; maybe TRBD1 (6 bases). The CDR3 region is CASSFRTASTDTQYF. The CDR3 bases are TGCGCCAGCAGCTTCAGGACAGCGAGCACAGATACGCAGTATTTT.